This TCR beta chain stems from a study of T cell responses to AZD1222 COVID-19 vaccine. There are 10 residues in the CDR3. V lost 5 bases to trimming and J lost 7 bases, with 5 bases between them. Germline CDR1 SNHLY, CDR2 FYNNEI. The data were produced by immunoSEQ multiplex PCR, yet TCRdb's version contains in-frame clones alone and is incomplete. The sample has around 150,000 clones, about 80% seen once. The sample was peripheral blood, taken on day 0 of AZD1222 vaccination. This TCR was recovered from an adult in good health. The chain combines TRBV2 with TRBJ1-2; the D is unclear. The CDR3 here is CASSRTGYTF. The CDR3 region has the DNA TGTGCCAGCAGTAGGACTGGCTACACCTTC.